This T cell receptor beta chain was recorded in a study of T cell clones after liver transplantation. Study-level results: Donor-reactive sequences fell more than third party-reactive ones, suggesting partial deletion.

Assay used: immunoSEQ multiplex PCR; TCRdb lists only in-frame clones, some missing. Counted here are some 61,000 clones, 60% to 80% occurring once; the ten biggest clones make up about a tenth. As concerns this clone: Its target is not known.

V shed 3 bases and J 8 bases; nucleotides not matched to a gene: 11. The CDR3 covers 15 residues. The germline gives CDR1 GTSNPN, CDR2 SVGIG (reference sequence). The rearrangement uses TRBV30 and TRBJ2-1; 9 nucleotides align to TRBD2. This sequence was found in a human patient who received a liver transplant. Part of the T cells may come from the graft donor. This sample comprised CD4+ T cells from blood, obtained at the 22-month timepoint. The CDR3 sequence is CAWRILSGGRYEQFF. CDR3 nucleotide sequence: TGTGCCTGGAGAATTTTAAGCGGGGGGAGGTATGAGCAGTTCTTC.